This TCR beta chain was retrieved from a study of OX40 agonist ivuxolimab in advanced cancers. Using immunoSEQ multiplex PCR, the repertoire was profiled, and TCRdb retains in-frame clones only, with some absent. The sample carries 80,000 or so clones, approximately 89% recorded once. Trimming left V 7 bases short and J 0 bases short, with 6 bases between. The CDR3 spans 13 residues. CDR1 and CDR2 from the germline V gene are MNHEY and SVGAGI. This receptor was taken from an adult with an advanced solid tumor such as melanoma, head and neck, liver or kidney cancer. The chain has TRBV6-5 and TRBJ2-2; D unresolved. The sequencing used CD4+ or CD8+ T cells sorted from blood, collected in a trial of the OX40 agonist ivuxolimab. CDR3 protein: CASIRANTGELFF. In nucleotides, the CDR3 is TGTGCCAGCATCCGGGCGAACACCGGGGAGCTGTTTTTT.